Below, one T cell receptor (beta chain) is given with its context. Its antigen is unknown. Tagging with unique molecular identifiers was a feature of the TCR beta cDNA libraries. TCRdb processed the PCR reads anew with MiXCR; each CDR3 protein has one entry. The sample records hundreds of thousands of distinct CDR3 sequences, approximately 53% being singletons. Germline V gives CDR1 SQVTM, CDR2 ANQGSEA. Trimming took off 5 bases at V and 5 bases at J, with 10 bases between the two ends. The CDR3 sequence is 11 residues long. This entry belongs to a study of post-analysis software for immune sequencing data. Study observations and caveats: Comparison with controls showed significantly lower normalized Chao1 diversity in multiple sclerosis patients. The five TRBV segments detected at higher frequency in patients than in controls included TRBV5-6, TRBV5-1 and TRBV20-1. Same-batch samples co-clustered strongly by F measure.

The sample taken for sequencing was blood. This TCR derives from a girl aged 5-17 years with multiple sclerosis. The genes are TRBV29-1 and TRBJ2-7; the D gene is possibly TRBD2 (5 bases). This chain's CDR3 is CSVLRGDEQYF. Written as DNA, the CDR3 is TGCAGCGTTCTCCGGGGTGACGAGCAGTACTTC.